Below, 10 T cell receptor beta chains from the same sample are listed, as sequenced in a study of T cell repertoires in cytomegalovirus infection (dated by TCRdb to 2018 to 2020). TCRdb lists the instrument as Illumina HiSeq 1500. TCRdb's own reprocessing of the public reads used fastp at Q25 and MiXCR and kept productive beta chains. Here each entry gathers all rows of one CDR3 protein and keeps the most common genes and DNA. This sample has roughly 310,000 distinct CDR3 sequences in its table, and about 17% of those were observed once. About 11% of the sample rests with the top ten. The sequenced sample was PBMCs. Source of these receptors: a human donor in good health (CMV status not recorded). Some clones in this sample may be carry-over from other donors' samples.

This clonotype was counted many times. This chain uses TRBV12-3 or TRBV12-4 with TRBJ1-5; D not certain. Trimming cost V 3 bases and J 0 bases, with 9 bases left between them. CDR3 length: 15 residues. The CDR3 DNA sequence: TGTGCCAGCAGTTTTTCCAGGCCTAGCAATCAGCCCCAGCATTTT. Encoded protein: CASSFSRPSNQPQHF.

The chain combines TRBV7-8 with TRBJ2-1; 9 bases agree with TRBD1. V dropped 5 bases and J dropped 3; count of bases not matched to a gene: 14. Per germline, CDR1 SGHVS and CDR2 FQNEAQ. The CDR3 runs 18 residues. This chain's CDR3 is CASSGSDRDRESYNEQFF. CDR3 sequence (DNA): TGTGCCAGCAGCGGGAGCGACCGGGACAGGGAAAGCTACAATGAGCAGTTCTTC.

This clonotype occurred a few times. V usage is TRBV19 and J usage is TRBJ2-3; no reliable D call. The germline V gene encodes CDR1 LNHDA and CDR2 SQIVND (reference sequence). Trimming pared 4 bases from V and 9 bases from J, leaving 8 bases between. This CDR3 is built from 11 residues. CDR3 loop: CASSKELTQYF. DNA for the CDR3: TGTGCCAGTAGTAAGGAACTGACGCAGTATTTT. The whole variable domain, filled in from reference TRBV19 and TRBJ2-3, reads DGGITQSPKYLFRKEGQNVTLSCEQNLNHDAMYWYRQDPGQGLRLIYYSQIVNDFQKGDIAEGYSVSREKKESFPLTVTSAQKNPTAFYLCASSKELTQYFGPGTRLTVL.

This chain joins TRBV20-1 and TRBJ1-2, with 8 bases that match TRBD1. There are 13 residues in the CDR3. Germline values: CDR1 DFQATT, CDR2 SNEGSKA (reference sequence). J lost 5 bases, V lost 3 bases, and 5 bases had no gene match. In DNA, the CDR3 is TGCAGTGCTAGCCCCACAGGGGGTTATGGCTACACCTTC. Its protein is CSASPTGGYGYTF.

This clonotype was observed at least ten times. The chain is built from TRBV12-3 or TRBV12-4 and TRBJ2-3, with D perhaps matching TRBD1 (5 bases). Deletions cut 3 bases from V and 5 bases from J, with 12 bases between. This CDR3 contains 14 residues. CDR3 residues: CASSFGAKGDTQYF. CDR3 nucleotides: TGTGCCAGCAGTTTTGGGGCGAAAGGAGATACGCAGTATTTT.

This clonotype was seen repeatedly, ten times or more. The chain recombines TRBV7-2 with TRBJ2-1, with D possibly matching TRBD1 (5 bases). Germline CDR1 reads SGHTA; CDR2 reads FQGNSA. This CDR3 region has 16 residues. V was shortened by 5 bases and J by 4 bases, with 18 bases between the two germline ends. CDR3 region: CASSPQGALGYNEQFF. The CDR3 DNA is TGTGCCAGCAGCCCCCAAGGGGCCCTGGGTTACAATGAGCAGTTCTTC.

This clonotype was seen only a few times. This chain links TRBV2 with TRBJ1-5; 10 bases are a match to TRBD1. The germline V gene encodes CDR1 SNHLY and CDR2 FYNNEI. The CDR3 contains 22 residues. V lost 1 base, J lost 7 bases, and 25 bases stayed unmatched. CDR3 in amino acids: CASSEGNSLRAWTGTGDQPQHF. The CDR3 coding sequence is TGTGCCAGCAGTGAAGGAAATTCTCTCCGGGCATGGACCGGGACAGGGGACCAGCCCCAGCATTTT.

This clonotype was found many times. The chain has TRBV12-3 or TRBV12-4 and TRBJ2-1; D is perhaps TRBD1 (6 bases). The CDR3 totals 15 residues. Trimming pared 7 bases from V and 9 bases from J, leaving 22 bases between. DNA of the CDR3: TGTGCCAGCACCAGTGGCTACAGGGTTAAGGGTGAGCAGTTCTTC. Translating it yields CASTSGYRVKGEQFF.

In this sample, this clonotype turned up a few times. The CDR3 reads CASSSGLYSGGYTF. CDR3 in DNA: TGTGCCAGCAGCTCAGGACTGTATAGTGGAGGCTACACCTTC. The chain is built from TRBV7-2 and TRBJ1-2; D gene ambiguous. The CDR3 consists of 14 residues. CDR1 SGHTA and CDR2 FQGNSA come from the germline V gene. Trimming pared 4 bases from V and 8 bases from J, leaving 17 bases between.

V and J are TRBV19 and TRBJ1-4; 7 nucleotides align to TRBD1. The CDR3 is 14 amino acids. Germline V CDR1 and CDR2: LNHDA, SQIVND (reference sequence). V was pared by 4 bases and J by 8 bases, with 7 bases of the junction left unmatched. CDR3 sequence (DNA): TGTGCCAGTAGTAACGACAGGGTCGAGGAAAAACTGTTTTTT. It is translated as CASSNDRVEEKLFF.